The 8 T cell receptor beta chains reported below all come from one sample, sequenced in a study of neoadjuvant anti-PD-1 for oral cavity cancer (dated by TCRdb to the early 2020s). This specimen's time point label, per the study, means: after neoadjuvant nivolumab, at surgical resection. Receptors were amplified or captured by the immunoSEQ multiplex PCR assay. TCRdb took this table from immuneACCESS and kept in-frame rearrangements with V and J called. Such tables lack part of the clones; where checked against another copy, unresolved V genes explain under half of the gap, and the rest is unexplained. This sample has about 32,000 clones in its table, and about 80% of those were observed once. Of the sample, 3% to 4% is held by the ten largest clones. Material: PBMCs, obtained after nivolumab (anti-PD-1) treatment. The source of these receptors is a person aged 40 to 85 with oral cavity squamous cell carcinoma.

This clone was picked up a small number of times. V gene TRBV7-2 combines with J gene TRBJ1-4; D is uncertain. The CDR3 runs 15 residues. V dropped 1 base and J dropped 4 bases, with 10 bases sitting between them. CDR1 SGHTA and CDR2 FQGNSA come from the germline V gene. This CDR3 is CASSLGPLDNEKLFF. The CDR3 DNA reads TGTGCCAGCAGCTTAGGACCGCTAGATAATGAAAAACTGTTTTTT.

The chain uses TRBV7-9 and TRBJ2-5; D is unclear. Looked up from germline, CDR1 is SEHNR and CDR2 is FQNEAQ (reference sequence). V was trimmed by 1 base and J by 5 bases, leaving 11 bases between them. The CDR3 is 14 residues long. DNA of the CDR3: TGTGCCAGCAGCTTAGTCAAGATGTTGGAGACCCAGTACTTC. Translation: CASSLVKMLETQYF.

The rearrangement links TRBV23-1 to TRBJ2-5, with D unresolved. TRBV23-1 falls under the ORF class, with uncertain function. This CDR3 spans 14 amino acids. Trimming left V 0 bases short and J 2 bases short, with 7 bases between. The CDR3 DNA sequence: TGCGCCAGCAGTCAATCGGAAGGACAAGAGACCCAGTACTTC. This translates into CASSQSEGQETQYF.

V and J are TRBV2 and TRBJ1-2; possible D gene TRBD1, 5 bases. The CDR3 loop spans 14 amino acids. Germline CDR1 reads SNHLY; CDR2 reads FYNNEI. The ends were cut back, 9 bases at V and 3 bases at J, with 17 bases in the middle. The CDR3: CARRQRQFDYGYTF. Here the CDR3 DNA reads TGTGCCAGGAGACAAAGACAGTTCGACTATGGCTACACCTTC.

The chain employs TRBV11-2 and TRBJ1-3; D is unresolved. Between the trimmed V and J ends, which lost 0 bases and 2 bases, there was a span of 8 bases. The CDR3 has 15 amino acids. Germline assignment: CDR1 SGHAT and CDR2 FQNNGV. The CDR3 sequence: CASSLEGYPGNTIYF. For the CDR3, the DNA is TGTGCCAGCAGCTTAGAGGGGTATCCTGGAAACACCATATATTTT.

This chain joins TRBV7-9 and TRBJ2-5, with TRBD1 identical over 10 bases. This CDR3 has 16 amino acids. Germline loops: CDR1 SEHNR, CDR2 FQNEAQ (reference sequence). Trimming removed 5 bases from V and 3 bases from J; junction bases left unmatched: 9. This CDR3 is CASSLRQGAIEETQYF. In nucleotides, the CDR3 is TGTGCCAGCAGCCTTAGACAGGGGGCGATTGAAGAGACCCAGTACTTC.

The chain combines TRBV5-4 with TRBJ2-3; the D gene is possibly TRBD1 (6 bases). This CDR3 is 14 amino acids long. CDR1 and CDR2 (germline): SGHNT, YYREEE (reference sequence). Between the trimmed V and J ends, which lost 0 bases and 1 base, there was a span of 6 bases. DNA of the CDR3: TGTGCCAGCAGCTTGGACAGGGGCACAGATACGCAGTATTTT. It is translated as CASSLDRGTDTQYF.

The genes are TRBV29-1 and TRBJ2-3; D tentatively fits TRBD1 or TRBD2 (5 bases each). With 1 base removed from V and 0 bases from J, the gap between germline ends came to 20 bases. Germline CDR1 SQVTM, CDR2 ANQGSEA. This CDR3 comprises 18 residues. The CDR3 sequence: CSVEAGILGRSSTDTQYF. In DNA form, the CDR3 reads TGCAGCGTTGAAGCGGGTATCCTGGGACGTTCTAGCACAGATACGCAGTATTTT.